The 13 T cell receptor beta chains listed next were all sequenced from one sample in a study of shared clonotypes between healthy human individuals. TCRdb keeps only in-frame clones here, not all; method: immunoSEQ multiplex PCR. The sample contains under 850,000 clones, 72% of which appear only once. The sequencing sample was made of memory CD4+ T cells sorted from blood. The subset denotes: CD45RA-negative fraction. All receptors come from a woman in her 30s in good health.

V and J are TRBV5-1 and TRBJ2-3, with 7 bases fitting TRBD1. Germline values: CDR1 SGHRS, CDR2 YFSETQ. After removal of 4 bases from V and 0 bases from J, the junction contained 8 bases not matched to a gene. The CDR3 extends over 16 amino acids. The CDR3 DNA reads TGCGCCAGCAGCCCGGGAAGGGACAGTAGCACAGATACGCAGTATTTT. Protein sequence: CASSPGRDSSTDTQYF.

The chain joins TRBV6-1 to TRBJ2-5; D not resolved. The germline V gene encodes CDR1 MNHNS and CDR2 SASEGT. The V gene lost 1 base and the J gene lost 5 bases, with 14 bases spanning the gap. CDR3 length: 15 residues. The CDR3 is CASSEVGTPPETQYF. The CDR3 DNA reads as TGTGCCAGCAGTGAAGTGGGAACCCCCCCCGAGACCCAGTACTTC.

The chain carries TRBV27 and TRBJ2-3, with 14 bases identical to TRBD2. V trimming: 6 bases; J trimming: 2 bases; junction bases outside the gene matches: 4. The V gene's germline CDR1 is MNHEY and CDR2 SMNVEV (reference sequence). The CDR3 has 16 amino acids. As DNA, the CDR3 is TGTGCCAGCAGAGGGACTAGCGGGAGACCCACAGATACGCAGTATTTT. Translated, it gives CASRGTSGRPTDTQYF.

The chain couples TRBV13 to TRBJ1-1, with D possibly TRBD1 on 5 matching bases. This CDR3 is 18 amino acids long. V was shortened by 5 bases and J by 2 bases, with 24 bases between the two germline ends. CDR1 is PRHDT and CDR2 is FYEKMQ in the germline V gene (reference sequence). The CDR3 DNA reads as TGTGCCAGCAGCCCAAACCAAAGACAGCGGACGCTAAACACTGAAGCTTTCTTT. This translates into CASSPNQRQRTLNTEAFF.

This chain joins TRBV2 and TRBJ2-2, with 10 bases that match TRBD1. The junction had 2 bases not matched to a gene; V was cut back by 5 bases and J by 2 bases. Germline V gene sequence: CDR1 SNHLY, CDR2 FYNNEI. The CDR3 is made up of 15 amino acids. CDR3: CASSRDRGNTGELFF. The CDR3 region has the DNA TGTGCCAGCAGTCGGGACAGGGGAAACACCGGGGAGCTGTTTTTT.

This chain uses TRBV7-2 with TRBJ1-4, with 8 bases aligning to TRBD1. This CDR3 spans 15 amino acids. The germline V gene encodes CDR1 SGHTA and CDR2 FQGNSA. J was trimmed by 7 bases and V by 1 base; bases with no gene match: 5. DNA for the CDR3: TGTGCCAGCAGCTTAGTCGGACAGGGAGGTGAAAAACTGTTTTTT. Its protein is CASSLVGQGGEKLFF. Filled out from reference TRBV7-2 and TRBJ1-4, the complete variable domain reads GAGVSQSPSNKVTEKGKDVELRCDPISGHTALYWYRQSLGQGLEFLIYFQGNSAPDKSGLPSDRFSAERTGGSVSTLTIQRTQQEDSAVYLCASSLVGQGGEKLFFGSGTQLSVL.

V usage is TRBV4-1 and J usage is TRBJ2-7, with 9 bases lining up with TRBD2. The CDR3 loop spans 15 amino acids. The germline CDR1 and CDR2 sequences are MGHRA and YSYEKL. J was trimmed by 3 bases and V by 0 bases; bases with no gene match: 3. The CDR3 is CASSQEREGLYEQYF. The CDR3 DNA reads as TGCGCCAGCAGCCAAGAGCGGGAGGGCCTCTACGAGCAGTACTTC.

The rearrangement links TRBV6-1 to TRBJ2-2, with D possibly TRBD2 on 6 matching bases. Trimming stripped 7 bases from V and 7 bases from J, with 19 bases between. The CDR3 is 15 amino acids. CDR1 is MNHNS, CDR2 SASEGT, per germline. The DNA for the CDR3 is TGTGCCAGCACGTCCGGCGGTGGGGAGGACGGGGAGCTGTTTTTT. Its protein product is CASTSGGGEDGELFF.

The chain joins TRBV5-1 to TRBJ1-1, with D hard to call. Trimming left V 2 bases short and J 5 bases short, with 19 bases between. Germline CDR1 is SGHRS and CDR2 is YFSETQ. This CDR3 contains 16 residues. The CDR3 sequence is CASSLSGIGVGTEAFF. DNA of the CDR3: TGCGCCAGCAGCTTATCAGGAATAGGTGTGGGTACTGAAGCTTTCTTT.

In this sample, this clone turned up once. This chain links TRBV5-5 with TRBJ2-2, with 8 bases that match TRBD2. V dropped 0 bases and J dropped 1; count of bases not matched to a gene: 2. CDR1 and CDR2 from the germline V gene are SGHKS and YYEKEE (reference sequence). This CDR3 has 16 amino acids. The CDR3 loop reads CASSLVLAGNTGELFF. CDR3 sequence (DNA): TGTGCCAGCAGCTTGGTCCTAGCGGGGAACACCGGGGAGCTGTTTTTT.

The chain has TRBV6-4 and TRBJ2-5, with D possibly matching TRBD2 (6 bases). The CDR3 is 13 amino acids. The V gene lost 5 bases and the J gene lost 2 bases, with 9 bases spanning the gap. Per the germline V gene, CDR1 is MRHNA and CDR2 is SNTAGT. DNA for the CDR3: TGTGCCAGCAGTCCCGGGACTCAAGAGACCCAGTACTTC. Translating it yields CASSPGTQETQYF.

This clone was observed a single time. The V call is TRBV29-1, the J call TRBJ2-7, with D tentatively TRBD1 or TRBD2 (6 bases each). The CDR3 length is 15 residues. CDR1 is SQVTM and CDR2 is ANQGSEA in the germline V gene. V lost 3 bases and J lost 3, with 18 bases in between. DNA of the CDR3: TGCAGCGTTGAGGTACGGGGGCGGGGCCTCTACGAGCAGTACTTC. Translation gives CSVEVRGRGLYEQYF.

The chain recombines TRBV4-1 with TRBJ2-6; 8 nucleotides line up with TRBD1. This CDR3 is 17 amino acids long. J gave up 1 base and V 4 bases, and 6 bases lay outside the gene matches. CDR1 is MGHRA, CDR2 YSYEKL, per germline. Here the CDR3 reads CASSPGQGSSGANVLTF. CDR3 DNA: TGCGCCAGCAGCCCAGGACAGGGTTCATCTGGGGCCAACGTCCTGACTTTC.